The source of this T cell receptor (beta chain) is a study of blood T cell repertoires in COVID-19. The CDR3 is 13 amino acids. CDR1 is SQVTM, CDR2 ANQGSEA, per germline. Trimming left V 4 bases short and J 2 bases short, with 9 bases between. Libraries were prepared by immunoSEQ multiplex PCR; TCRdb keeps only in-frame clonotypes and omits some of them. The table has 150,000 to 200,000 clones, about 86% seen once. Sequencing was performed on peripheral blood. The receptor was derived from a woman older than 75 in a cohort sampled during active or convalescent COVID-19. The chain has TRBV29-1 and TRBJ1-3; D remains ambiguous. The CDR3 sequence is CSVGPGAGNTIYF. CDR3 sequence (DNA): TGCAGCGTTGGCCCGGGAGCTGGAAACACCATATATTTT.